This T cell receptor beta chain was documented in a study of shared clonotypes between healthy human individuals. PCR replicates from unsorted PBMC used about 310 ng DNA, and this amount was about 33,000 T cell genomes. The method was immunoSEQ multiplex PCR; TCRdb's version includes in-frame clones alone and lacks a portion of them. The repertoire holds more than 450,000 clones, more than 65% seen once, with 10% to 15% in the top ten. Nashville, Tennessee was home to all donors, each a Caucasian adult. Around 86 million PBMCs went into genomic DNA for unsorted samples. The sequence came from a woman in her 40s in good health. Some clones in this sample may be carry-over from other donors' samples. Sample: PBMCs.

CDR3 in amino acids: CASSADRNTEAFF. For the CDR3, the DNA is TGTGCCAGCAGTGCCGACAGGAACACTGAAGCTTTCTTT. V is TRBV7-8 and J is TRBJ1-1, with D possibly TRBD1 on 5 matching bases. V was clipped by 6 bases and J by 1 base, with 9 bases between them. CDR1 is SGHVS, CDR2 FQNEAQ, per germline. CDR3 length: 13 residues.